This T cell receptor beta chain was recorded in a study of blood T cell repertoires in COVID-19. Profiling relied on immunoSEQ multiplex PCR, and the TCRdb table lists in-frame clones only, not all of them. The sample consists of about 190,000 clones, 90% of them appearing once. This CDR3 is 15 amino acids long. Germline values: CDR1 SGHTA, CDR2 FQGNSA. With 3 bases clipped from V and 2 bases from J, the junction kept 1 base outside the gene matches. Sequencing was performed on peripheral blood. This chain connects TRBV7-2 to TRBJ2-5; TRBD2 matches at 12 bases. The sequence was obtained from a man in his forties or fifties with acute or convalescent COVID-19. The CDR3 DNA follows: TGTGCCAGCAGCTTTACTAGCGGGAGGCAAGAGACCCAGTACTTC. Translating gives CASSFTSGRQETQYF.